This T cell receptor beta chain was identified during a study of control samples from healthy donors and cancer patients. Germline V gene lookup returns CDR1 SQVTM and CDR2 ANQGSEA. Trimming took 7 bases from V and 7 from J; bases not matched to a gene: 16. The CDR3 spans 15 residues. Only one count was recorded for this clone. Clones were sequenced by immunoSEQ multiplex PCR, and TCRdb holds only the in-frame ones, with some missing. This sample carries 150,000 to 200,000 clones, 88% of them seen once, and the ten largest clones take roughly 5.3%. The receptor was derived from a woman aged 25 to 45 in good health. The rearrangement uses TRBV29-1 and TRBJ1-1; 9 bases match TRBD1. Material for sequencing was blood. The CDR3 DNA reads as TGCAGCGAGGCCCGGGACAGGGCGGATCAGATTGAAGCTTTCTTT. Residues: CSEARDRADQIEAFF.